One and the same sample provided the 14 T cell receptor beta chains below, sequenced in a study of lung T cells in sarcoidosis with Löfgren's syndrome. TCRdb recomputed calls from the reads with MiXCR, one row per CDR3 protein. Of some 19,000 distinct CDR3 sequences listed, around a fifth are singletons. Specimen: CD4+ T cells from bronchoalveolar lavage. All receptors come from a human donor with sarcoidosis (Löfgren's syndrome or another form), or a control subject (not recorded which).

A note on this clonotype: A clone one base away is much larger, so this may be a read error. The rearrangement joins TRBV7-2 to TRBJ1-2; the D is unclear. This CDR3 spans 14 amino acids. The V end lost 5 bases, the J end lost 4 bases, and 14 bases lay between the germline ends. CDR1 SGHTA and CDR2 FQGNSA come from the germline V gene. CDR3 region: CASSLEPLGYGYTF. The CDR3 DNA follows: TGTGCCAGCAGCCTTGAACCGCTGGGCTATGGCTACACCTTC.

This clonotype was detected ten times or more. V usage is TRBV28 and J usage is TRBJ2-7, with D possibly being TRBD2 (5 bases). The V end was cut by 3 bases, the J end by 1 base, with 13 bases between. The CDR3 runs 15 residues. The V gene's germline CDR1 is MDHEN and CDR2 SYDVKM. Written as DNA, the CDR3 is TGTGCCAGCAGTTTCGGCGGGTCCGGGTCCTACGAGCAGTACTTC. Amino acids: CASSFGGSGSYEQYF.

Notes on this clonotype: A read error may explain this, as a much larger clone is one base away. The CDR3 end shows no conserved phenylalanine or tryptophan, and so a read error is likely. V usage is TRBV7-9 and J usage is TRBJ1-1; D not certain. This CDR3 spans 18 amino acids. The ends were cut back, 1 base at V and 4 bases at J, with 22 bases in the middle. Germline-derived CDR1 and CDR2 are SEHNR and FQNEAQ (reference sequence). The CDR3 bases are TGTGCCAGCAGCTTAGAACAGCCTAGTACCCCCATCGTCACTGAAGCTTTCCTT. This gives the protein CASSLEQPSTPIVTEAFL.

To note about this clonotype: It may be a read error: a sequence one base away is much more abundant. The CDR3: CASSYRAEQEIQYF. Written as DNA, the CDR3 is TGTGCCAGCAGTTACCGGGCAGAACAAGAGATCCAGTACTTC. The chain recombines TRBV6-5 with TRBJ2-5, with D uncertain. This CDR3 has 14 residues. Germline CDR1 and CDR2: MNHEY and SVGAGI.

In its sample, this clonotype was seen once. One junction end disagrees with the germline gene, perhaps due to a read error. The chain has TRBV4-1 and TRBJ1-2, with D maybe TRBD1 (6 bases). The CDR3 has 13 amino acids. Germline V gene data show CDR1 as MGHRA and CDR2 as YSYEKL. CDR3: CASSQDTGMSYIF. The CDR3 DNA reads TGCGCCAGCAGCCAAGATACAGGGATGAGCTACATCTTC.

This clonotype was counted ten times or more. The chain joins TRBV7-9 to TRBJ1-1, with D perhaps TRBD1 (6 bases). Trimming took off 5 bases at V and 8 bases at J, with 9 bases between the two ends. Germline CDR1 SEHNR, CDR2 FQNEAQ (reference sequence). CDR3 length equals 11 residues. The CDR3 sequence: CASSPGTEAFF. CDR3 nucleotides: TGTGCCAGCAGCCCAGGGACAGAAGCTTTCTTT. Full variable domain (rest looked up from reference TRBV7-9 and TRBJ1-1): DTGVSQNPRHKITKRGQNVTFRCDPISEHNRLYWYRQTLGQGPEFLTYFQNEAQLEKSRLLSDRFSAERPKGSFSTLEIQRTEQGDSAMYLCASSPGTEAFFGQGTRLTVV.

This clonotype was seen ten or more times. V and J are TRBV20-1 and TRBJ1-6, with 11 bases matching TRBD1. V shed 8 bases, J shed 8 bases, and the junction held 8 bases outside the gene matches. Germline loops: CDR1 DFQATT, CDR2 SNEGSKA (reference sequence). This CDR3 has 14 residues. CDR3 nucleotide sequence: TGCAGTAGGAAGGACAGGGGGCTCTATTCACCCCTCCACTTT. Amino acids: CSRKDRGLYSPLHF.

This clonotype was counted at least ten times. The chain has TRBV4-1 and TRBJ1-2; 11 bases are shared with TRBD1. Germline-derived CDR1 and CDR2 are MGHRA and YSYEKL. J gave up 3 bases and V 2 bases, and 2 bases lay outside the gene matches. The CDR3 contains 15 residues. CDR3 in DNA: TGCGCCAGCAGCCAAAGGGACAGGGGGGACTATGGCTACACCTTC. It yields the protein CASSQRDRGDYGYTF.

The chain has TRBV18 and TRBJ2-7, with 9 bases fitting TRBD1. Germline-derived CDR1 and CDR2 are KGHSH and LQKENI. Trimming removed 4 bases from V and 5 bases from J; junction bases left unmatched: 3. The CDR3 sequence is 13 residues long. DNA of the CDR3: TGTGCCAGCTCACTGGGACAGGGTGACGAGCAGTACTTC. Translating it yields CASSLGQGDEQYF. Full variable domain (rest looked up from reference TRBV18 and TRBJ2-7): NAGVMQNPRHLVRRRGQEARLRCSPMKGHSHVYWYRQLPEEGLKFMVYLQKENIIDESGMPKERFSAEFPKEGPSILRIQQVVRGDSAAYFCASSLGQGDEQYFGPGTRLTVT.

A note on this clonotype: A much larger clone differs by one base, so this may be a read error. Written as DNA, the CDR3 is TGTGCCGGCCTCAGGGCAGGGAATTCACCCCTCCACTTT. It translates to CAGLRAGNSPLHF. The V and J genes are TRBV28 and TRBJ1-6; possible D gene TRBD1, 5 bases. The V and J ends lost 11 bases and 7 bases respectively, with 15 bases between them. The CDR3 loop spans 13 amino acids. Germline CDR1 MDHEN, CDR2 SYDVKM.

Notes on this clonotype: This may stem from a read error, because a much larger clone lies one nucleotide away. The V and J genes are TRBV4-1 and TRBJ2-7; 7 nucleotides align to TRBD2. The germline V gene encodes CDR1 MGHRA and CDR2 YSYEKL. The CDR3 is made up of 14 amino acids. CDR3 nucleotide sequence: TGCGCCAACAGCCAAGGACTAGATCGGGACGAGCAGTACTTC. This encodes CANSQGLDRDEQYF.

Relative to its sample, this clonotype is medium-sized. The rearrangement uses TRBV6-1 and TRBJ1-2; the D gene is possibly TRBD1 (6 bases). The CDR3 runs to 12 residues. V was shortened by 6 bases and J by 9 bases, with 14 bases between the two germline ends. Germline V gives CDR1 MNHNS, CDR2 SASEGT. CDR3 coding DNA: TGTGCCAGCAGGAATTCAGGGGCTCGCTACACCTTC. This translates into CASRNSGARYTF.

This clonotype was counted many times. The chain recombines TRBV4-2 with TRBJ2-1, with 12 bases aligning to TRBD2. This CDR3 contains 15 residues. J lost 7 bases, V lost 4 bases, and 5 bases had no gene match. Looked up from germline, CDR1 is LGHNA and CDR2 is YNFKEQ. CDR3 in amino acids: CASSLLLAGGNEQFF. CDR3 DNA: TGTGCCAGCAGCCTCTTACTAGCGGGAGGTAATGAGCAGTTCTTC.

This clonotype is deemed medium-sized. This chain links TRBV6-2 or TRBV6-3 with TRBJ2-1, with TRBD2 identical over 8 bases. This CDR3 is 15 amino acids long. Trimming removed 4 bases from V and 3 bases from J; junction bases left unmatched: 5. Looked up from germline, CDR1 is MNHEY and CDR2 is SVGEGT. CDR3 protein: CASSLISGSYNEQFF. The CDR3, as DNA: TGTGCCAGCAGTTTAATCAGCGGGAGCTACAATGAGCAGTTCTTC.